Following are 4 T cell receptor beta chains from one sample sequenced in a study of blood T cells in healthy people across ages. Sample-barcoded 5' priming and a J-beta primer mix drove a second PCR of roughly 6 to 12 cycles. TCRdb redid the calling of the 5' RACE reads with MiXCR, one entry per CDR3 protein. The data show 910,000 or so distinct CDR3 sequences, roughly half seen once. Input material: blood. The source is a woman aged 55-70 years in good health.

The rearrangement uses TRBV6-2 or TRBV6-3 and TRBJ2-7, with a weak D call TRBD2 (5 bases). V was clipped by 6 bases and J by 7 bases, with 22 bases between them. The V gene's germline CDR1 is MNHEY and CDR2 SVGEGT. The CDR3 spans 15 residues. This CDR3 reads CASSLSTRYAKEQYF. The CDR3 nucleotides read TGTGCCAGCAGCTTATCCACTAGATACGCTAAAGAGCAGTACTTC.

As DNA, the CDR3 is TGTGCCAGCAGAAATACAGGGGGCGGTCAGCCCCAGCATTTT. Translated, it gives CASRNTGGGQPQHF. The chain employs TRBV28 and TRBJ1-5; 9 nucleotides match TRBD1. The CDR3 loop spans 14 amino acids. CDR1 is MDHEN and CDR2 is SYDVKM in the germline V gene. V trimming: 6 bases; J trimming: 6 bases; junction bases outside the gene matches: 6.

The chain joins TRBV13 to TRBJ2-3, with D unclear. This CDR3 spans 13 amino acids. V was clipped by 6 bases and J by 4 bases, with 11 bases between them. Germline assignment: CDR1 PRHDT and CDR2 FYEKMQ (reference sequence). The CDR3 protein is CASSRGRPDTQYF. As DNA, the CDR3 is TGTGCCAGCAGTCGAGGACGTCCAGATACGCAGTATTTT.

The chain employs TRBV27 and TRBJ2-7, with D maybe TRBD1 (6 bases). The V gene lost 3 bases and the J gene lost 6 bases, with 12 bases spanning the gap. Germline V gene sequence: CDR1 MNHEY, CDR2 SMNVEV (reference sequence). The CDR3 has 13 amino acids. CDR3 sequence reads: CASSFARGFEQYF. In DNA form, the CDR3 reads TGTGCCAGCAGTTTTGCCAGGGGTTTCGAGCAGTACTTC.